Listed here are 19 T cell receptor beta chains from one sample, sequenced in a study of T-cell reconstitution after alpha-beta-depleted transplantation in children (dated by TCRdb to 2016 to 2017). The intended sense of this specimen's treatment or condition label: allogeneic hematopoietic cell transplantation with graft depleted of TCRalphabeta T cells and CD19 B cells. The library was generated by PCR. Sequencing instrument: Illumina HiSeq 2500. TCR libraries were prepared with molecular barcoding, using unique molecular identifiers to normalize TCRbeta repertoire quantification. Using fastp trimming at Q25 and MiXCR clonotype assembly, TCRdb reanalyzed the public sequencing data and kept in-frame beta chains. Duplicate CDR3 protein sequences are folded into a single record with the most common DNA and genes. This sample holds fewer than 550,000 distinct CDR3 sequences; under 20% were observed only once. Approximately 28% of the sample comes from the top ten.

Source: PBMCs, mostly from graft donor cells, taken 360 days after TCRalphabeta/CD19-depleted stem cell transplant. These receptors were obtained from a boy under two years old who had a stem cell transplant for Wiskott-Aldrich syndrome, so the T cells may come from the graft donor.

The chain carries TRBV28 and TRBJ2-7, with 7 bases lining up with TRBD2. V shed 5 bases and J 5 bases; nucleotides not matched to a gene: 12. CDR3 length equals 15 residues. Germline CDR1 reads MDHEN; CDR2 reads SYDVKM. The DNA of the CDR3 is TGTGCCAGCAGTCTCTTGGGAGGGGCGATGGACGAGCAGTACTTC. Translating it yields CASSLLGGAMDEQYF.

This clonotype was picked up a small number of times. CDR3 region: CASSTRVGNEQFF. The CDR3 bases are TGTGCCAGCAGCACCAGGGTGGGCAATGAGCAGTTCTTC. The gene calls are TRBV3-1 and TRBJ2-1, with a possible D match to TRBD1 (5 bases). CDR1 is LGHDT and CDR2 is YNNKEL in the germline V gene (reference sequence). This CDR3 spans 13 amino acids. Deletions cut 5 bases from V and 6 bases from J, with 11 bases between.

The V and J genes are TRBV15 and TRBJ1-2; the D is unclear. Germline CDR1 reads LNHNV; CDR2 reads YYDKDF (reference sequence). V gave up 0 bases and J gave up 4 bases, with 18 bases separating them. CDR3 size: 17 residues. CDR3 sequence (DNA): TGTGCCACCAGCAGAGATCTGGTTGCCAAAGGGAGCTATGGCTACACCTTC. Protein: CATSRDLVAKGSYGYTF.

The chain recombines TRBV20-1 with TRBJ2-7; TRBD1 matches 8 bases. J gave up 4 bases and V 4 bases, and 15 bases lay outside the gene matches. Looked up from germline, CDR1 is DFQATT and CDR2 is SNEGSKA (reference sequence). The CDR3 contains 16 residues. The CDR3 coding sequence is TGCAGTGCTACGAAAATAGGACAGGGAGCCGCTTACGAGCAGTACTTC. Its protein is CSATKIGQGAAYEQYF.

This clonotype was seen only a few times. This chain connects TRBV6-2 or TRBV6-3 to TRBJ2-7, with D possibly being TRBD1 or TRBD2 (5 bases each). The CDR3 is 14 amino acids. With 3 bases removed from V and 2 bases from J, the gap between germline ends came to 11 bases. Looked up from germline, CDR1 is MNHEY and CDR2 is SVGEGT. CDR3 loop: CASSYQGRPYEQYF. DNA for the CDR3: TGTGCCAGCAGTTATCAGGGACGGCCCTACGAGCAGTACTTC.

The rearrangement links TRBV20-1 to TRBJ2-7, with 7 bases that match TRBD1. The CDR3 runs to 13 residues. CDR1 DFQATT and CDR2 SNEGSKA come from the germline V gene (reference sequence). The V and J ends lost 1 base and 7 bases, in that order; junction bases with no gene match: 7. CDR3 sequence: CSARGYQGEEQYF. For the CDR3, the DNA is TGCAGTGCTAGAGGGTACCAGGGGGAGGAGCAGTACTTC.

The chain combines TRBV11-1 with TRBJ2-7, with TRBD2 identical over 8 bases. The CDR3 length is 15 residues. With 2 bases clipped from V and 7 bases from J, the junction kept 10 bases outside the gene matches. Germline V gives CDR1 SGHAT, CDR2 FQDESV (reference sequence). The CDR3: CASSLIGTRISEQYF. In DNA, the CDR3 is TGTGCCAGCAGCTTAATCGGGACTAGGATCAGTGAGCAGTACTTC.

V gene TRBV24-1 combines with J gene TRBJ2-1; 12 bases are a match to TRBD2. Germline values: CDR1 KGHDR, CDR2 SFDVKD. CDR3 size: 15 residues. The junction had 6 bases not matched to a gene; V was cut back by 5 bases and J by 8 bases. The chain's CDR3 is CATSGRTSGIHEQFF. The CDR3, as DNA: TGTGCCACCAGTGGCCGGACTAGCGGGATCCATGAGCAGTTCTTC.

V gene TRBV4-1 combines with J gene TRBJ2-7, with D tentatively TRBD1 (6 bases). In germline, CDR1 is MGHRA, CDR2 YSYEKL. The V gene lost 2 bases and the J gene lost 3 bases, with 26 bases spanning the gap. The CDR3 extends over 19 amino acids. The CDR3 loop is CASSQKAKYYRAAYYEQYF. The CDR3, as DNA: TGCGCCAGCAGCCAAAAAGCGAAATACTACAGGGCAGCTTACTACGAGCAGTACTTC.

Turning to this clonotype: At one end the junction does not follow the germline gene, possibly because of a read error. The chain uses TRBV12-3 or TRBV12-4 and TRBJ2-5; D unclear. CDR3 length: 11 amino acids. The CDR3 bases are TGTGCCCGCAGTGTACAAGAGACCCAGTACTTC. Protein sequence: CARSVQETQYF.

This clonotype was seen a handful of times. The genes are TRBV20-1 and TRBJ2-3, with 11 nucleotides matching TRBD2. Germline loops: CDR1 DFQATT, CDR2 SNEGSKA (reference sequence). The CDR3 sequence is 13 residues long. The ends lost 3 bases at V and 4 bases at J; junction bases unmatched: 0. The CDR3: CSASSGGADTQYF. Written as DNA, the CDR3 is TGCAGTGCTAGTAGCGGGGGGGCAGATACGCAGTATTTT.

The V gene is TRBV19, the J gene TRBJ2-1, with 10 positions matching TRBD2. CDR3 length equals 14 residues. The V gene's germline CDR1 is LNHDA and CDR2 SQIVND (reference sequence). The V gene end was trimmed by 6 bases and the J gene end by 9 bases; junction bases not matched to a gene: 8. CDR3 sequence: CASSPGLARSEQFF. In DNA, the CDR3 is TGTGCCAGTAGCCCGGGACTAGCGAGGAGTGAGCAGTTCTTC.

Only a few counts were recorded for this clonotype. The CDR3 coding sequence is TGCAGCCAGAGCGAGGAGGGCGGAGAGACCCAGTACTTC. Translated, it gives CSQSEEGGETQYF. The chain is built from TRBV29-1 and TRBJ2-5; D may be TRBD2 (6 bases). Germline V gene sequence: CDR1 SQVTM, CDR2 ANQGSEA. Trimming stripped 8 bases from V and 4 bases from J, with 17 bases between. This CDR3 is 13 amino acids long.

The CDR3 reads CASSSQIRGGRADTQYF. Written as DNA, the CDR3 is TGCGCCAGCAGCTCCCAAATCCGGGGGGGCCGGGCAGATACGCAGTATTTT. The chain carries TRBV5-1 and TRBJ2-3, with 8 bases matching TRBD2. The V segment lost 3 bases and the J segment 4 bases; nucleotides outside the gene matches: 13. The germline gives CDR1 SGHRS, CDR2 YFSETQ. This CDR3 comprises 17 residues.

The rearrangement joins TRBV6-1 to TRBJ2-1; 8 bases are a match to TRBD2. Germline CDR1 MNHNS, CDR2 SASEGT. The V segment lost 6 bases and the J segment 3 bases; nucleotides outside the gene matches: 7. CDR3 length: 15 residues. As DNA, the CDR3 is TGTGCCAGCAGCCCCACGGGGGGGAACTACAATGAGCAGTTCTTC. Translated, it gives CASSPTGGNYNEQFF.

This clonotype was detected only a few times. CDR3 nucleotide sequence: TGTGCCAGCAGCGGGAAGGACAGGGGAGATACGCAGTATTTT. It codes for CASSGKDRGDTQYF. V gene TRBV5-5 combines with J gene TRBJ2-3, with TRBD1 matching 9 bases. V lost 4 bases to trimming and J lost 5 bases; unmatched junction nucleotides: 5. CDR3 size: 14 residues. Germline-derived CDR1 and CDR2 are SGHKS and YYEKEE (reference sequence). The full variable domain, with the rest looked up from reference TRBV5-5 and TRBJ2-3, is DAGVTQSPTHLIKTRGQQVTLRCSPISGHKSVSWYQQVLGQGPQFIFQYYEKEERGRGNFPDRFSARQFPNYSSELNVNALLLGDSALYLCASSGKDRGDTQYFGPGTRLTVL.

This clonotype was observed a few times. This chain links TRBV5-1 with TRBJ2-1; D is unresolved. Per the germline V gene, CDR1 is SGHRS and CDR2 is YFSETQ. V gave up 1 base and J gave up 6 bases, with 11 bases separating them. CDR3 length: 14 residues. Here the CDR3 reads CASSLKIAVNEQFF. The CDR3 nucleotides read TGCGCCAGCAGCTTGAAGATAGCCGTCAATGAGCAGTTCTTC.

This clonotype was seen more than once but under ten times. This chain connects TRBV20-1 to TRBJ1-6; D uncertain. The germline gives CDR1 DFQATT, CDR2 SNEGSKA (reference sequence). The V end lost 3 bases, the J end lost 8 bases, and 11 bases lay between the germline ends. The CDR3 has 13 residues. CDR3 region: CSASPLMDSPLHF. CDR3 sequence (DNA): TGCAGTGCTAGCCCCCTTATGGATTCACCCCTCCACTTT.

This clonotype was seen more than once but under ten times. The chain joins TRBV15 to TRBJ2-4; no firm D call. Deletions cut 0 bases from V and 0 bases from J, with 9 bases between. The CDR3 is 16 residues long. In germline, CDR1 is LNHNV, CDR2 YYDKDF (reference sequence). Here the CDR3 DNA reads TGTGCCACCAGCAGAGATCGGTCACTAGCCAAAAACATTCAGTACTTC. Its translation: CATSRDRSLAKNIQYF.